These 15 T cell receptor beta chains originate from one sample sequenced in a study of regulatory T cells. For these TCRs, the target antigens are not known. General study points: Hydrophobic residues at CDR3 positions 6 and 7 were enriched in conventional CD4+ T cells of CD3G-deficient patients.

The PCR used 52 TRBV and 13 TRBJ primers. Some clones are missing from TCRdb's copy, which holds only in-frame ones; the method was immunoSEQ multiplex PCR. The table shows about 35,000 clones, with 89% occurring only once. Sequenced material: conventional CD4+ T cells sorted from blood. These receptors all come from a person in their late teens or twenties with CD3G deficiency.

This chain uses TRBV5-1 with TRBJ2-5; D ambiguous. The CDR3 totals 13 residues. The V end lost 0 bases, the J end lost 1 base, and 4 bases lay between the germline ends. The germline gives CDR1 SGHRS, CDR2 YFSETQ. This chain's CDR3 is CASSLDGQETQYF. CDR3 nucleotides: TGCGCCAGCAGCTTGGATGGCCAAGAGACCCAGTACTTC.

The chain recombines TRBV15 with TRBJ2-1; 8 nucleotides agree with TRBD2. Trimming at V came to 0 bases and at J to 5 bases, leaving 9 bases not matched to a gene. Germline assignment: CDR1 LNHNV and CDR2 YYDKDF (reference sequence). The CDR3 has 17 amino acids. Here the CDR3 reads CATSRDKVLAGHNEQFF. CDR3 bases: TGTGCCACCAGCAGAGATAAGGTATTAGCGGGGCACAATGAGCAGTTCTTC.

The chain is built from TRBV10-3 and TRBJ1-2; 9 nucleotides align to TRBD1. Losses at the gene ends were 7 bases for V and 8 bases for J; bases not matched to a gene: 8. Germline CDR1 ENHRY, CDR2 SYGVKD. This CDR3 contains 13 residues. For the CDR3, the DNA is TGTGCCATCAAATCGGACAGGGGAGGCGGCTACACCTTC. This sequence encodes CAIKSDRGGGYTF.

V is TRBV5-1 and J is TRBJ2-1; no definite D call. From germline, CDR1 is SGHRS and CDR2 YFSETQ. V was shortened by 5 bases and J by 4 bases, with 13 bases between the two germline ends. There are 14 residues in the CDR3. CDR3 sequence (DNA): TGCGCCAGCAGTTCCCCCCCTAGGTACAATGAGCAGTTCTTC. It is translated as CASSSPPRYNEQFF.

This chain connects TRBV7-9 to TRBJ2-2, with no clear D. CDR1 is SEHNR and CDR2 is FQNEAQ in the germline V gene (reference sequence). The CDR3 sequence is 18 residues long. Between the trimmed V and J ends, which lost 4 bases and 4 bases, there was a span of 22 bases. In DNA, the CDR3 is TGTGCCAGCAGCTCCCCCGGCGGATTACCATCTGGCACCGGGGAGCTGTTTTTT. Translation: CASSSPGGLPSGTGELFF. The entire variable domain, with the rest obtained from reference TRBV7-9 and TRBJ2-2, is as follows: DTGVSQNPRHKITKRGQNVTFRCDPISEHNRLYWYRQTLGQGPEFLTYFQNEAQLEKSRLLSDRFSAERPKGSFSTLEIQRTEQGDSAMYLCASSSPGGLPSGTGELFFGEGSRLTVL.

The chain carries TRBV23-1 and TRBJ1-1, with 7 nucleotides matching TRBD1. TRBV23-1 is an open reading frame whose function is uncertain. The V and J ends lost 8 bases and 0 bases, in that order; junction bases with no gene match: 15. The CDR3 loop spans 17 amino acids. The CDR3 sequence: CASSRTEGAGMNTEAFF. CDR3 DNA sequence: TGCGCCAGCTCCCGAACGGAGGGGGCCGGAATGAACACTGAAGCTTTCTTT.

Only one count was recorded for this clone. The V call is TRBV5-1, the J call TRBJ2-7; D may be TRBD1 (6 bases). Deletions cut 4 bases from V and 3 bases from J, with 14 bases between. This CDR3 comprises 14 residues. Germline lookup yields CDR1 SGHRS and CDR2 YFSETQ. The CDR3 DNA sequence: TGCGCCAGCAGCGCCGACTCGGACAGCTACGAGCAGTACTTC. It translates to CASSADSDSYEQYF.

V is TRBV6-1 and J is TRBJ2-3; D not resolved. Germline V lookup: CDR1 MNHNS, CDR2 SASEGT. V gave up 8 bases and J gave up 4 bases, with 19 bases separating them. The CDR3 contains 15 residues. The CDR3 sequence is CASRLSRAVADTQYF. The CDR3 DNA follows: TGTGCCAGCCGACTCAGCCGGGCCGTGGCAGATACGCAGTATTTT.

The J gene is TRBJ1-1, the V gene TRBV7-2; 8 nucleotides agree with TRBD1. Germline loops: CDR1 SGHTA, CDR2 FQGNSA. The CDR3 extends over 14 amino acids. J was trimmed by 3 bases and V by 6 bases; bases with no gene match: 6. The CDR3 loop is CASRPTGVHTEAFF. CDR3 in DNA: TGTGCCAGCAGACCGACAGGGGTACACACTGAAGCTTTCTTT.

The CDR3 here is CASSLEGGPQYF. CDR3 sequence (DNA): TGCGCCAGCAGCTTGGAGGGGGGGCCGCAGTATTTT. The rearrangement uses TRBV5-1 and TRBJ2-3; D perhaps matches TRBD2 (7 bases). With 0 bases removed from V and 10 bases from J, the gap between germline ends came to 9 bases. Germline V CDR1 and CDR2: SGHRS, YFSETQ. The CDR3 is 12 amino acids.

This clone was seen just once. The chain is built from TRBV7-8 and TRBJ2-1, with D possibly being TRBD1 or TRBD2 (5 bases each). Germline loops: CDR1 SGHVS, CDR2 FQNEAQ. This CDR3 region has 16 residues. Trimming pared 5 bases from V and 3 bases from J, leaving 17 bases between. CDR3 bases: TGTGCCAGCAGCGCGCTGGGACCCGGTTTCTACAATGAGCAGTTCTTC. The encoded protein is CASSALGPGFYNEQFF.

This clone was observed once. This chain connects TRBV5-1 to TRBJ1-1; possible D gene TRBD1, 5 bases. V was trimmed by 2 bases and J by 3 bases, leaving 8 bases between them. This CDR3 is built from 13 residues. The germline CDR1 and CDR2 sequences are SGHRS and YFSETQ. CDR3 in DNA: TGCGCCAGCAGCTTCGCACAGGACACTGAAGCTTTCTTT. This encodes CASSFAQDTEAFF.

The genes are TRBV6-1 and TRBJ1-4; 9 positions match TRBD1. J gave up 8 bases and V 5 bases, and 6 bases lay outside the gene matches. Germline V lookup: CDR1 MNHNS, CDR2 SASEGT. The CDR3 consists of 14 residues. CDR3 DNA sequence: TGTGCCAGCAGTAACCGACAGGGGGGCGAAAAACTGTTTTTT. Translated, it gives CASSNRQGGEKLFF.

This chain links TRBV18 with TRBJ1-1, with unresolved D. Per the germline V gene, CDR1 is KGHSH and CDR2 is LQKENI. The CDR3 sequence is 13 residues long. V was pared by 6 bases and J by 3 bases, with 11 bases between. CDR3 nucleotides: TGTGCCAGCTCGATGGCGCAGGACACTGAAGCTTTCTTT. Translation gives CASSMAQDTEAFF.

This chain joins TRBV28 and TRBJ2-7; 9 bases agree with TRBD2. CDR1 is MDHEN and CDR2 is SYDVKM in the germline V gene. V was pared by 2 bases and J by 6 bases, with 8 bases of the junction left unmatched. The CDR3 runs 15 residues. The CDR3 here is CASSLGGRGLGEQYF. CDR3 DNA: TGTGCCAGCAGTTTAGGCGGGAGGGGGCTAGGCGAGCAGTACTTC.